A single sample gave rise to the 14 T cell receptor beta chains below, sequenced in a study of CD8+CD57+ T cells in acquired aplastic anemia (dated by TCRdb to 2016 to 2018). Expansion of CD8+CD57+ cells had been shown by flow cytometry in the patients chosen for sequencing. The instrument was an Illumina HiSeq 2000. Genomic DNA was used as template for profiling of TCR beta VDJ combinations and CDR3 sequences. TCRdb took the public reads, trimmed them with fastp at Q25, ran MiXCR for clone calling and kept in-frame beta chains. Identical CDR3 proteins give one entry, which carries the most common genes and DNA. The sample table holds hundreds of thousands of distinct CDR3 sequences, of which 25% to 40% were seen once. The ten top clones hold 0.7% to 1% of the sample. Sequenced sample: sorted CD4+, CD8+, or CD8+CD57+ T cells (not recorded which) from PBMCs. The receptors shown here come from a human donor with aplastic anemia.

The chain links TRBV25-1 to TRBJ1-4; perhaps TRBD1 as D (5 bases). The CDR3 extends over 15 amino acids. V lost 6 bases, J lost 5 bases, and 16 bases lay in between. Germline V gene sequence: CDR1 MGHDK, CDR2 SYGVNS. The CDR3 sequence: CASSHSGGLNEKLFF. CDR3 bases: TGTGCCAGCAGCCACAGTGGGGGATTGAATGAAAAACTGTTTTTT. Full variable domain (missing parts from reference TRBV25-1 and TRBJ1-4): EADIYQTPRYLVIGTGKKITLECSQTMGHDKMYWYQQDPGMELHLIHYSYGVNSTEKGDLSSESTVSRIRTEHFPLTLESARPSHTSQYLCASSHSGGLNEKLFFGSGTQLSVL.

This clonotype was seen many times. CDR3 DNA: TGTGCCAGTAGTATAAGTGGATCTAATGAAAAACTGTTTTTT. Translation: CASSISGSNEKLFF. V usage is TRBV19 and J usage is TRBJ1-4; D is uncertain. Looked up from germline, CDR1 is LNHDA and CDR2 is SQIVND (reference sequence). The CDR3 is 14 residues long. V lost 2 bases to trimming and J lost 3 bases, with 7 bases between them.

This clonotype has only a few counts. A read error may be the cause here, since a much bigger clone is one base away. V gene TRBV19 combines with J gene TRBJ1-2; the match to TRBD1 covers 10 bases. There are 13 residues in the CDR3. From germline, CDR1 is LNHDA and CDR2 SQIVND (reference sequence). Here the CDR3 reads CASSLDRGFGDTF. The CDR3, as DNA: TGTGCCAGTAGCCTGGACAGGGGGTTTGGCGACACCTTC.

This clonotype was observed a handful of times. The chain couples TRBV20-1 to TRBJ2-1, with TRBD1 matching 7 bases. There are 14 residues in the CDR3. V lost 0 bases and J lost 5; bases outside the gene matches: 4. The germline V gene has CDR1 DFQATT and CDR2 SNEGSKA (reference sequence). The CDR3 here is CSARDKGQNNEQFF. The CDR3 coding sequence is TGCAGTGCTAGAGACAAGGGACAGAACAATGAGCAGTTCTTC.

This clonotype was recorded a few times. V usage is TRBV7-9 and J usage is TRBJ1-1, with unresolved D. The germline V and J ends were trimmed by 5 bases and 2 bases, with 9 bases remaining between them. Germline V gives CDR1 SEHNR, CDR2 FQNEAQ (reference sequence). CDR3 length: 13 residues. CDR3 loop: CASSATTNTEAFF. For the CDR3, the DNA is TGTGCCAGCAGCGCCACGACAAACACTGAAGCTTTCTTT.

This clonotype has a count of ten or more. The junction differs from germline at one of its ends, possibly a read error. The V gene is TRBV7-9, the J gene TRBJ2-7, with D possibly matching TRBD1 (6 bases). The CDR3 consists of 12 residues. CDR1 is SEHNR, CDR2 FQNEAQ, per germline (reference sequence). CDR3 nucleotide sequence: TGTGCCCGCAGCCAGGGGCCGTGGGAGCAGTACTTC. It translates to CARSQGPWEQYF.

This clonotype has ten or more counts. The CDR3, as DNA: TGTGCCAGCAGCACCATGGGAATCGCTGGGTTCCGCGGCTACACCTTC. It is translated as CASSTMGIAGFRGYTF. The chain links TRBV9 to TRBJ1-2; D not certain. The CDR3 extends over 16 amino acids. Germline V CDR1 and CDR2: SGDLS, YYNGEE. V was cut by 4 bases and J by 8 bases, with 24 bases left in between.

The gene calls are TRBV12-3 or TRBV12-4 and TRBJ1-1, with D perhaps TRBD1 (6 bases). The CDR3 is made up of 17 amino acids. Trimming removed 3 bases from V and 1 base from J, with 18 bases in between. CDR3 in DNA: TGTGCCAGCAGTTTGGCGACAGGAACTCCAGGGAACACTGAAGCTTTCTTT. Protein: CASSLATGTPGNTEAFF.

Many counts were recorded for this clonotype. The chain links TRBV19 to TRBJ2-1; the D is unclear. CDR1 and CDR2 (germline): LNHDA, SQIVND (reference sequence). V was trimmed by 1 base and J by 3 bases, leaving 4 bases between them. The CDR3 extends over 13 amino acids. In DNA form, the CDR3 reads TGTGCCAGTAGTATAGCCAGCTACAATGAGCAGTTCTTC. This translates into CASSIASYNEQFF.

The chain carries TRBV7-4 and TRBJ2-5; D not certain. With 4 bases removed from V and 1 base from J, the gap between germline ends came to 10 bases. This CDR3 spans 14 amino acids. Germline V lookup: CDR1 SGHVT, CDR2 SQSDAQ. CDR3 in DNA: TGTGCCAGCAGCTCCCACTGGGTCCAAGAGACCCAGTACTTC. Translating gives CASSSHWVQETQYF.

J is TRBJ1-3 and V is TRBV18, with 8 positions matching TRBD1. V shed 1 base, J shed 0 bases, and the junction held 5 bases outside the gene matches. The length of the CDR3 is 17 residues. Germline CDR1 reads KGHSH; CDR2 reads LQKENI. CDR3 coding DNA: TGTGCCAGCTCACCACTTCAGGGGGCTAGCTCTGGAAACACCATATATTTT. Residues: CASSPLQGASSGNTIYF.

This clonotype has ten or more counts. The chain couples TRBV6-1 to TRBJ1-3; D is possibly TRBD1 (6 bases). Between the trimmed V and J ends, which lost 5 bases and 2 bases, there was a span of 16 bases. CDR3 size: 16 residues. Germline CDR1 MNHNS, CDR2 SASEGT. The CDR3: CASSRDRTAPGNTIYF. The DNA for the CDR3 is TGTGCCAGCAGTCGCGATCGGACAGCGCCTGGAAACACCATATATTTT.

The chain employs TRBV5-1 and TRBJ2-3; D is uncertain. Trimming took off 1 base at V and 6 bases at J, with 12 bases between the two ends. This CDR3 is built from 14 residues. The germline CDR1 and CDR2 sequences are SGHRS and YFSETQ. CDR3 residues: CASSLSKAPDTQYF. CDR3 nucleotides: TGCGCCAGCAGCTTGAGTAAGGCCCCTGATACGCAGTATTTT. The complete variable domain, with remaining parts taken from reference TRBV5-1 and TRBJ2-3, reads KAGVTQTPRYLIKTRGQQVTLSCSPISGHRSVSWYQQTPGQGLQFLFEYFSETQRNKGNFPGRFSGRQFSNSRSEMNVSTLELGDSALYLCASSLSKAPDTQYFGPGTRLTVL.

This clonotype has a count of ten or more. This sequence joins TRBV9 and TRBJ2-3, with D perhaps matching TRBD2 (6 bases). V lost 3 bases and J 0 bases, leaving 14 bases between the germline ends. From germline, CDR1 is SGDLS and CDR2 YYNGEE. The CDR3 length is 16 residues. CDR3 amino acids: CASSARVGGSTDTQYF. The CDR3 DNA sequence: TGTGCCAGCAGCGCTAGGGTCGGGGGTAGCACAGATACGCAGTATTTT.